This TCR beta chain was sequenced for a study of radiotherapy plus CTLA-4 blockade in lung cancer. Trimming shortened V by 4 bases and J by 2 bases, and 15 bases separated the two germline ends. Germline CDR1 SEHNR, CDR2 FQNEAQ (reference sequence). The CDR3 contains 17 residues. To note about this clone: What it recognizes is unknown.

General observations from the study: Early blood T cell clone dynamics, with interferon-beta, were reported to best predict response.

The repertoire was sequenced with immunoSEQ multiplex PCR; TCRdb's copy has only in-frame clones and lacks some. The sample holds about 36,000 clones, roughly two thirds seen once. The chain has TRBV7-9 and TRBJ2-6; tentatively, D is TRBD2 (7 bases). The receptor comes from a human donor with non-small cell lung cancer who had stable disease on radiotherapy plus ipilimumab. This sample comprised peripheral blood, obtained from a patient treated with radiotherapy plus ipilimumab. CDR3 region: CASSSSVGGPGANVLTF. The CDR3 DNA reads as TGTGCCAGCAGCTCTTCGGTGGGGGGGCCTGGGGCCAACGTCCTGACTTTC.